What follows describes a single TCR beta chain. The CDR3 length is 15 residues. In germline, CDR1 is LGHDT, CDR2 YNNKEL (reference sequence). With V trimmed by 0 bases and J by 6 bases, 5 bases remained unmatched. This record belongs to a study of blood T cell repertoires in COVID-19. Background on the study: Sites in the United States, Italy and Spain provided acute and convalescent COVID-19 samples.

Per the original data handling: Amplifying reference gene primers gave estimates of nucleated cell counts. Sequenced by immunoSEQ multiplex PCR; TCRdb stores in-frame clones only, minus some. The V and J calls and the clone size are those of that table, but D and trimming were determined from the DNA. Of roughly 140,000 clones in the sample, 80% to 85% were seen once. The genes are TRBV3-1 (or the pseudogene TRBV3-2) and TRBJ2-7, with 10 bases matching TRBD1. This clonotype originated in a woman of 80 years or more with acute or convalescent COVID-19. The sample taken for sequencing was peripheral blood. CDR3 DNA: TGTGCCAGCAGCCAAGATGTGAGGACAGGGGGCGAGCAGTACTTC. Encoded protein: CASSQDVRTGGEQYF.